These 16 T cell receptor beta chains were sequenced from one sample in a study of Ad26.COV2.S vaccination and SARS-CoV-2 variants. Treatment indicated: roughly 20 received Ad26.COV2.S at low or high dose, single or two shots; 5 received placebo; per-sample allocation not given. Samples analyzed were those drawn on day 63 after the first vaccine or placebo injection. Measured with immunoSEQ multiplex PCR; TCRdb has only the in-frame clones, and not every one. The data show approximately 350,000 clones, 83% seen once. Sample: peripheral blood, taken in a trial of Ad26.COV2.S vaccine versus placebo. The receptors here all came from a person aged 18-60 years who received the Ad26.COV2.S COVID-19 vaccine or a placebo.

The genes are TRBV4-2 and TRBJ1-2; D unresolved. Trimming stripped 0 bases from V and 2 bases from J, with 19 bases between. Looked up from germline, CDR1 is LGHNA and CDR2 is YNFKEQ. The CDR3 contains 18 residues. DNA of the CDR3: TGTGCCAGCAGCCAAGATTTTCCTGGAGGGAGAGGGAACTATGGCTACACCTTC. As protein: CASSQDFPGGRGNYGYTF.

CDR3 sequence (DNA): TGTGCCAGCTCTCTCGGGACAACCTACGAGCAGTACTTC. Its translation is CASSLGTTYEQYF. The chain is built from TRBV18 and TRBJ2-7; tentatively, D is TRBD1 (6 bases). CDR3 length equals 13 residues. The V and J ends lost 6 bases and 2 bases respectively, with 11 bases between them. Germline V gene sequence: CDR1 KGHSH, CDR2 LQKENI.

The chain has TRBV4-3 and TRBJ2-5; D not resolved. Germline CDR1 and CDR2: LGHNA and YSLEER. The CDR3 contains 12 residues. Trimming took 1 base from V and 6 from J, leaving 6 bases between them. CDR3 residues: CASSQVEKTQYF. In nucleotides, the CDR3 is TGCGCCAGCAGCCAAGTGGAGAAGACCCAGTACTTC.

This chain connects TRBV11-2 to TRBJ2-1; 7 bases map to TRBD2. The germline V gene has CDR1 SGHAT and CDR2 FQNNGV. V dropped 7 bases and J dropped 3; count of bases not matched to a gene: 9. The CDR3 has 15 amino acids. The CDR3 DNA follows: TGTGCCAGCACCCCCGGGTCTAGCGGCTACAATGAGCAGTTCTTC. Its protein product is CASTPGSSGYNEQFF.

This clone was picked up a small number of times. V and J are TRBV12-3 or TRBV12-4 and TRBJ2-3, with D hard to call. Trimming removed 3 bases at V and 2 bases at J, with 3 bases between. The CDR3 has 12 residues. CDR3 DNA: TGTGCCAGCAGTTTCCTCACAGATACGCAGTATTTT. It yields the protein CASSFLTDTQYF.

The chain joins TRBV9 to TRBJ1-2; the D is unclear. Germline V gene sequence: CDR1 SGDLS, CDR2 YYNGEE. V was pared by 0 bases and J by 2 bases, with 11 bases between. The length of the CDR3 is 15 residues. The CDR3 region is CASSVVEGLNYGYTF. In DNA form, the CDR3 reads TGTGCCAGCAGCGTAGTGGAGGGATTAAACTATGGCTACACCTTC.

The rearrangement uses TRBV11-2 and TRBJ1-3; D uncertain. CDR3 size: 16 residues. V was shortened by 5 bases and J by 0 bases, with 14 bases between the two germline ends. From germline, CDR1 is SGHAT and CDR2 FQNNGV. The CDR3 is CASSLITRFSGNTIYF. The CDR3 DNA sequence: TGTGCCAGCAGCCTTATTACCCGCTTCTCTGGAAACACCATATATTTT.

The chain recombines TRBV10-3 with TRBJ2-3; TRBD2 matches at 10 bases. The length of the CDR3 is 16 residues. V gave up 2 bases and J gave up 6 bases; unmatched junction bases: 8. Germline V gene data show CDR1 as ENHRY and CDR2 as SYGVKD. CDR3 protein: CAISEGSGGSLDTQYF. For the CDR3, the DNA is TGTGCCATCAGTGAGGGTAGCGGGGGGTCGCTTGATACGCAGTATTTT.

This clone was counted once. The chain recombines TRBV29-1 with TRBJ1-2, with D tentatively TRBD1 (5 bases). The length of the CDR3 is 11 residues. The germline V gene encodes CDR1 SQVTM and CDR2 ANQGSEA. The CDR3 nucleotides read TGCGGAACAGGCGCTCTCGACGGCTACACCTTC. It specifies CGTGALDGYTF.

The chain combines TRBV9 with TRBJ2-2; 10 bases align to TRBD1. The CDR3 sequence is 17 residues long. Germline V gene data show CDR1 as SGDLS and CDR2 as YYNGEE. V lost 7 bases to trimming and J lost 0 bases; unmatched junction nucleotides: 9. CDR3 coding DNA: TGTGCCAGCTCGACAGGGGGCCTTTCCCCGAACACCGGGGAGCTGTTTTTT. Its protein is CASSTGGLSPNTGELFF. Variable domain in full (rest from reference TRBV9 and TRBJ2-2): DSGVTQTPKHLITATGQRVTLRCSPRSGDLSVYWYQQSLDQGLQFLIQYYNGEERAKGNILERFSAQQFPDLHSELNLSSLELGDSALYFCASSTGGLSPNTGELFFGEGSRLTVL.

The CDR3 DNA reads TGTGCCAGCAGCCCCGGGACAGGGGATGGAAACACCATATATTTT. Protein sequence: CASSPGTGDGNTIYF. The chain combines TRBV4-2 with TRBJ1-3, with 10 bases identical to TRBD1. With V trimmed by 4 bases and J by 3 bases, 3 bases remained unmatched. Germline V CDR1 and CDR2: LGHNA, YNFKEQ. This CDR3 is built from 15 residues.

The chain combines TRBV10-3 with TRBJ1-2; D gene uncertain. The germline gives CDR1 ENHRY, CDR2 SYGVKD. The CDR3 totals 13 residues. V was shortened by 3 bases and J by 2 bases, with 7 bases between the two germline ends. In DNA, the CDR3 is TGTGCCATCAGTGAAATACAGAACTATGGCTACACCTTC. This encodes CAISEIQNYGYTF.

The chain links TRBV5-4 to TRBJ2-7, with D unresolved. V lost 0 bases and J 3 bases, leaving 4 bases between the germline ends. The CDR3 runs to 12 residues. Germline CDR1 is SGHNT and CDR2 is YYREEE (reference sequence). The CDR3 bases are TGTGCCAGCAGCTTGGAGGGCTACGAGCAGTACTTC. Amino acid sequence: CASSLEGYEQYF.

The chain couples TRBV5-6 to TRBJ2-5; 10 bases align to TRBD1. The CDR3 sequence is 17 residues long. Germline V gives CDR1 SGHDT, CDR2 YYEEEE. With 4 bases clipped from V and 0 bases from J, the junction kept 9 bases outside the gene matches. The CDR3 spells CASSLLGTGDDQETQYF. As DNA, the CDR3 is TGTGCCAGCAGCCTACTAGGGACAGGGGATGACCAAGAGACCCAGTACTTC.

The J gene is TRBJ1-2, the V gene TRBV7-9, with 7 bases matching TRBD1. CDR1 is SEHNR and CDR2 is FQNEAQ in the germline V gene (reference sequence). The CDR3 sequence is 14 residues long. Trimming took 3 bases from V and 10 from J; bases not matched to a gene: 11. The CDR3 nucleotides are TGTGCCAGCAGCTTTTTAAGGGGGCAGACAGACTACACCTTC. Translation gives CASSFLRGQTDYTF.

This rearrangement joins TRBV19 to TRBJ1-6; D uncertain. The CDR3 spans 13 residues. V was pared by 4 bases and J by 3 bases, with 4 bases between. Per germline, CDR1 LNHDA and CDR2 SQIVND (reference sequence). The CDR3 coding sequence is TGTGCCAGTAGTAAGAGCTATAATTCACCCCTCCACTTT. Translated, it gives CASSKSYNSPLHF.